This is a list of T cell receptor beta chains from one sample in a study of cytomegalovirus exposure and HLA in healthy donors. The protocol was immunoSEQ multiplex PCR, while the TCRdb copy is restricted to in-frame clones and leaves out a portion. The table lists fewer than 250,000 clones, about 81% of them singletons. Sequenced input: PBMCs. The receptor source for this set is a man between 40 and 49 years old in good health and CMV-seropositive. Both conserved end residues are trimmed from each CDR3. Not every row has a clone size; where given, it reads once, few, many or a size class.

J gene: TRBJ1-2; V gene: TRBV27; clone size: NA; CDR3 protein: ASSFAGDRATLTNYGYT
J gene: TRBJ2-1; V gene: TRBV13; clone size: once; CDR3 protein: ASSLPLAFGWVFGNEQF
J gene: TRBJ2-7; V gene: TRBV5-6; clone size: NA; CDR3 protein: ASSLSGLTYEQY
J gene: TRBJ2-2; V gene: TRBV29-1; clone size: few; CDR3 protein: SVEDRAGALTGELF
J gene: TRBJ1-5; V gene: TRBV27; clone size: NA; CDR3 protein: ASSSPGTGDPSQH
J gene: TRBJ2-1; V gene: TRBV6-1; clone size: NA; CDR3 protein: ASSEWPTQREGGNEQF
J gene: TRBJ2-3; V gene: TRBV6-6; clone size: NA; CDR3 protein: ASRTSGKPDTQY
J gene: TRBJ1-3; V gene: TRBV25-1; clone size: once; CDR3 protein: ASSDAGGLARNTIY
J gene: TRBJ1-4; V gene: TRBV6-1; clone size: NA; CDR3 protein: ASSEGQAATNEKLF
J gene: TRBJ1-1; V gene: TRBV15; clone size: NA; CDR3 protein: ATSRDLGGGAF
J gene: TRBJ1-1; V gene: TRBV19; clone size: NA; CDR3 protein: ASSRVAGQGNTEAF
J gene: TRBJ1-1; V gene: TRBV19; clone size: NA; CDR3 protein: ASRIAGQGNTEAF
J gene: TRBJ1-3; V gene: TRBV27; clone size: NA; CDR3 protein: ASSLRGTGGNTIY
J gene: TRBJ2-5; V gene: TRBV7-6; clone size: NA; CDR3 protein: ASSSLTSGRGLGGLETQY
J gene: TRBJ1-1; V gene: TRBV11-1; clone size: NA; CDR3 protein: ASSLAGVLNTEAF